The clone carrying this T cell receptor (beta chain) has more than one count but fewer than ten. This sample is drawn from a study of blood T cell repertoires in COVID-19. TCRdb's copy holds only in-frame clones and misses some; the assay was immunoSEQ multiplex PCR. The sample carries around 52,000 clones, around 82% recorded once. The V and J ends lost 6 bases and 6 bases, in that order; junction bases with no gene match: 14. CDR3 length: 15 residues. Germline V CDR1 and CDR2: SQVTM, ANQGSEA. The receptor comes from a human donor in a cohort sampled during active COVID-19. The chain uses TRBV29-1 and TRBJ2-1; 7 bases match TRBD1. Material: peripheral blood. CDR3 in amino acids: CSVRLRQGNRNEQFF. CDR3 sequence (DNA): TGCAGCGTCCGACTTAGACAGGGAAATCGCAATGAGCAGTTCTTC.